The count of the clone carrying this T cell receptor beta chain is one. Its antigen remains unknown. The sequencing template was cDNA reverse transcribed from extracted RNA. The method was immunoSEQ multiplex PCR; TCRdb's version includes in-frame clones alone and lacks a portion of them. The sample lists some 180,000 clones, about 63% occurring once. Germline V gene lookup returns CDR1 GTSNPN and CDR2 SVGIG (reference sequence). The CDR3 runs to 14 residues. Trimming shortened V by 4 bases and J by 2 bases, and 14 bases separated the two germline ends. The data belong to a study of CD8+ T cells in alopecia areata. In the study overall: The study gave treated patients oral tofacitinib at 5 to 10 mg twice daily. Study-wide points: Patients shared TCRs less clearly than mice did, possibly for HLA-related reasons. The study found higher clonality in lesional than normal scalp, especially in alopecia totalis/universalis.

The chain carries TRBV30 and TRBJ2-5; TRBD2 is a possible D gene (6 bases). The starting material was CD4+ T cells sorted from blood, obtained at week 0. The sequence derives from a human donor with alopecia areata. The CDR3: CAWNRGKGQETQYF. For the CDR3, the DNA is TGTGCCTGGAATCGGGGGAAAGGTCAAGAGACCCAGTACTTC.